The 2 T cell receptor beta chains reported below all come from one sample, sequenced in a study of cytotoxic CD8 clonotypes in ibrutinib-treated CLL. Libraries were prepared by immunoSEQ multiplex PCR; TCRdb keeps only in-frame clonotypes and omits some of them. This table has about 140,000 clones, 70% to 90% appearing once. This specimen consisted of PBMCs, obtained after 36 months of ibrutinib treatment. The receptors derive from a human donor with chronic lymphocytic leukemia.

The chain uses TRBV14 and TRBJ2-7, with D possibly being TRBD1 (5 bases). The germline V and J ends were trimmed by 5 bases and 0 bases, with 23 bases remaining between them. The CDR3 runs to 18 residues. Germline V lookup: CDR1 SGHDN, CDR2 FVKESK. In DNA, the CDR3 is TGTGCCAGCAGCAAAACTGTCGCGCCAGGGTGGAACTCCTACGAGCAGTACTTC. This translates into CASSKTVAPGWNSYEQYF.

The rearrangement joins TRBV19 to TRBJ1-3; possibly TRBD1 for D (5 bases). V was trimmed by 4 bases and J by 9 bases, leaving 25 bases between them. Per the germline V gene, CDR1 is LNHDA and CDR2 is SQIVND (reference sequence). This CDR3 is built from 17 residues. The CDR3 reads CASSNRVQLAFGGTIYF. CDR3 nucleotides: TGTGCCAGTAGTAACCGGGTCCAACTCGCCTTTGGGGGCACCATATATTTT.